These 5 T cell receptor beta chains share one sample of origin, sequenced in a study of long-term antiretroviral therapy in people with HIV. Survey-level immunoSEQ v3.0 assays were run. Assay used: immunoSEQ multiplex PCR; TCRdb lists only in-frame clones, some missing. This sample has over 8,500 clones, with around 84% found just once. The sequencing here drew on unsorted PBMCs, taken roughly 7 years after starting antiretroviral therapy. These receptors were obtained from a man aged 50 or older with HIV.

The CDR3 sequence is CASSQDRTGGFNSPLHF. CDR3 DNA: TGCGCCAGCAGCCAAGATCGGACAGGGGGCTTTAATTCACCCCTCCACTTT. This rearrangement joins TRBV4-1 to TRBJ1-6; 11 bases map to TRBD1. Germline CDR1 and CDR2: MGHRA and YSYEKL. The J segment lost 6 bases and the V segment lost 0 bases, leaving 4 bases of the junction unmatched. The CDR3 contains 17 residues.

The V and J genes are TRBV29-1 and TRBJ2-1; a weak D match, TRBD1 (5 bases). Trimming pared 3 bases from V and 5 bases from J, leaving 14 bases between. Germline V gives CDR1 SQVTM, CDR2 ANQGSEA. The CDR3 extends over 14 amino acids. The CDR3 region is CSVDGQGSHNEQFF. In nucleotides, the CDR3 is TGCAGCGTTGACGGGCAGGGATCTCACAATGAGCAGTTCTTC.

This chain connects TRBV27 to TRBJ2-7, with D perhaps matching TRBD1 (6 bases). The germline V gene has CDR1 MNHEY and CDR2 SMNVEV (reference sequence). CDR3 length: 15 amino acids. Trimming took off 5 bases at V and 0 bases at J, with 14 bases between the two ends. DNA of the CDR3: TGTGCCAGCAGTCCTTTGACAGGAATCTCCTACGAGCAGTACTTC. Translating it yields CASSPLTGISYEQYF.

The chain joins TRBV4-1 to TRBJ2-2; D is perhaps TRBD1 (6 bases). The CDR3 covers 13 residues. V lost 6 bases and J 6 bases, leaving 11 bases between the germline ends. Germline V gene lookup returns CDR1 MGHRA and CDR2 YSYEKL. The CDR3 sequence: CASRDSFPGELFF. The CDR3 DNA reads as TGCGCCAGCAGGGACAGTTTCCCCGGGGAGCTGTTTTTT.

This chain joins TRBV5-4 and TRBJ2-2; TRBD2 agrees at 7 bases. Germline trimming cut 4 bases from V and 0 bases from J; bases unmatched to any gene: 9. The length of the CDR3 is 17 residues. Germline loops: CDR1 SGHNT, CDR2 YYREEE (reference sequence). The CDR3 DNA follows: TGTGCCAGCAGCCCCGGGACTACATATACGAACACCGGGGAGCTGTTTTTT. Its protein is CASSPGTTYTNTGELFF. Drawing the rest from reference TRBV5-4 and TRBJ2-2, the complete variable domain is ETGVTQSPTHLIKTRGQQVTLRCSSQSGHNTVSWYQQALGQGPQFIFQYYREEENGRGNFPPRFSGLQFPNYSSELNVNALELDDSALYLCASSPGTTYTNTGELFFGEGSRLTVL.